The next 10 T cell receptor beta chains were all read from a single sample in a study of T-cell memory formation after mild COVID-19. One entry per CDR3 protein, called by TCRdb with MiXCR from the 5' RACE reads. The sample records 120,000 to 150,000 distinct CDR3 sequences, about 6.1% being singletons. Sequences were obtained from PBMCs or a T cell subset sorted from them (not recorded which). These receptors all come from an adult woman who had mild COVID-19 (a few samples of this study predate the infection). Cell type and time point are not known.

This clonotype was seen at least ten times. The chain recombines TRBV11-3 with TRBJ2-3; the match to TRBD2 covers 10 bases. Trimming cost V 1 base and J 1 base; bases outside gene matches: 11. The germline CDR1 and CDR2 sequences are SGHNT and YENEEA. This CDR3 has 19 amino acids. The DNA for the CDR3 is TGTGCCAGCAGCTTAGGGAAGCGGGGGGGCCGGCGGGGCACAGATACGCAGTATTTT. Protein: CASSLGKRGGRRGTDTQYF.

The V and J genes are TRBV9 and TRBJ2-7; TRBD2 matches 11 bases. Trimming removed 4 bases from V and 6 bases from J; junction bases left unmatched: 6. In germline, CDR1 is SGDLS, CDR2 YYNGEE. CDR3 length equals 14 residues. CDR3 coding DNA: TGTGCCAGCAGCACTAGCGGGAGCTCGCGCGAGCAGTACTTC. This sequence encodes CASSTSGSSREQYF.

This clonotype was recorded many times. The V gene is TRBV27, the J gene TRBJ2-3; 7 bases map to TRBD2. Germline V gives CDR1 MNHEY, CDR2 SMNVEV (reference sequence). After removal of 4 bases from V and 5 bases from J, the junction contained 12 bases not matched to a gene. The CDR3 runs 16 residues. The CDR3 protein is CASSSRGAGDIDTQYF. The CDR3 region has the DNA TGTGCCAGCAGTTCCCGAGGTGCGGGAGACATAGATACGCAGTATTTT.

The gene calls are TRBV27 and TRBJ2-1; 7 bases fit TRBD2. V was clipped by 6 bases and J by 4 bases; unmatched bases: 0. The germline V gene has CDR1 MNHEY and CDR2 SMNVEV (reference sequence). CDR3 length: 12 residues. The CDR3 DNA sequence: TGTGCCAGCAGGCGGGAGTACAATGAGCAGTTCTTC. Its translation is CASRREYNEQFF.

This clonotype was picked up many times. This rearrangement joins TRBV5-1 to TRBJ2-1, with 11 bases lining up with TRBD2. This CDR3 has 15 residues. The junction had 7 bases not matched to a gene; V was cut back by 4 bases and J by 7 bases. The germline CDR1 and CDR2 sequences are SGHRS and YFSETQ. This chain's CDR3 is CASSITSGSGNEQFF. In nucleotides, the CDR3 is TGCGCCAGCAGCATAACTAGCGGGAGCGGGAATGAGCAGTTCTTC.

This clonotype has just a few counts. The genes are TRBV5-1 and TRBJ2-1; maybe TRBD2 (6 bases). Trimming pared 4 bases from V and 2 bases from J, leaving 16 bases between. The CDR3 totals 16 residues. Germline CDR1 is SGHRS and CDR2 is YFSETQ. The CDR3 is CASSAGRRGAYNEQFF. DNA of the CDR3: TGCGCCAGCAGCGCGGGACGGAGGGGCGCCTACAATGAGCAGTTCTTC.

The chain recombines TRBV6-2 or TRBV6-3 with TRBJ1-5; 7 nucleotides line up with TRBD1. With V trimmed by 7 bases and J by 1 base, 7 bases remained unmatched. Germline CDR1 MNHEY, CDR2 SVGEGT. This CDR3 spans 15 amino acids. CDR3 bases: TGTGCCAGCAATTCGGGACAGTTGAGCAATCAGCCCCAGCATTTT. This translates into CASNSGQLSNQPQHF.

V gene TRBV7-2 combines with J gene TRBJ2-3; possibly TRBD2 for D (6 bases). Germline assignment: CDR1 SGHTA and CDR2 FQGNSA. This CDR3 region has 14 residues. V was trimmed by 3 bases and J by 2 bases, leaving 9 bases between them. CDR3 nucleotide sequence: TGTGCCAGCAGCTTTGGCGGGATCACAGATACGCAGTATTTT. It is translated as CASSFGGITDTQYF.

The genes are TRBV5-1 and TRBJ2-1; 7 bases are a match to TRBD2. V gave up 6 bases and J gave up 0 bases; unmatched junction bases: 6. This CDR3 is 15 amino acids long. The V gene's germline CDR1 is SGHRS and CDR2 YFSETQ. The CDR3 sequence is CASTSTGGSYNEQFF. CDR3 nucleotides: TGCGCCAGCACCTCAACGGGGGGCTCCTACAATGAGCAGTTCTTC.

The sample holds a few counts of this clonotype. The chain has TRBV3-1 and TRBJ2-7; 13 bases agree with TRBD2. Per germline, CDR1 LGHDT and CDR2 YNNKEL (reference sequence). This CDR3 is built from 18 residues. J lost 6 bases, V lost 1 base, and 12 bases had no gene match. CDR3 sequence: CASSQVGTSGAETSEQYF. CDR3 in DNA: TGTGCCAGCAGCCAAGTCGGGACTAGCGGGGCCGAGACTTCCGAGCAGTACTTC.